This TCR beta chain was observed in a study of T cells in Graves' hyperthyroidism and ophthalmopathy. Overall study context: Peripheral blood was taken when the disease was first diagnosed, before any treatment began. Findings of the study overall: Most thyroid clonotypes that were expanded above 0.001 also turned up in blood.

RNA transcripts yielded amplified TCR beta CDR3 regions. Carried out on the TCR CDR3, a first-round RT-PCR used the HTBI primer set. MiXCR was run by TCRdb on the multiplex PCR reads, yielding one entry per CDR3 protein. This sample yields roughly 750,000 distinct CDR3 sequences, of which roughly 15% are seen a single time; under 10% belongs to the top ten. CDR1 and CDR2 from the germline V gene are MNHEY and SVGEGT. Trimming removed 7 bases at V and 7 bases at J, with 14 bases between. The CDR3 has 13 residues. This clonotype was seen many times. What it binds is not known. Hyperthyroidism in the patients, aged 18 to 65, was newly diagnosed and under 2 months in duration.

The chain links TRBV6-2 or TRBV6-3 to TRBJ2-1; no clear D. Sequenced sample: blood. The receptor was derived from a man in his late teens or twenties with Graves' hyperthyroidism. The CDR3 nucleotides are TGTGCCAGCACCCAAGTGGGCAGGAATGAGCAGTTCTTC. It translates to CASTQVGRNEQFF.